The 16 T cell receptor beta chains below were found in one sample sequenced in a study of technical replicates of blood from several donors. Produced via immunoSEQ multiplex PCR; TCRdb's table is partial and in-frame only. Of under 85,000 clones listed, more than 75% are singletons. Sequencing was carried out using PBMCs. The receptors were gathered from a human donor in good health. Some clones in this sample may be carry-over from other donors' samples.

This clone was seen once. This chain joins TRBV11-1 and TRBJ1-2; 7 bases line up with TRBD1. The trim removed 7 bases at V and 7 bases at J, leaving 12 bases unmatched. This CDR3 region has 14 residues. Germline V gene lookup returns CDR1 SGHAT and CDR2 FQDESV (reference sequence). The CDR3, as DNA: TGTGCCAGCACCCCCAGGGAGACAGGGTCTGGCTACACCTTC. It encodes CASTPRETGSGYTF.

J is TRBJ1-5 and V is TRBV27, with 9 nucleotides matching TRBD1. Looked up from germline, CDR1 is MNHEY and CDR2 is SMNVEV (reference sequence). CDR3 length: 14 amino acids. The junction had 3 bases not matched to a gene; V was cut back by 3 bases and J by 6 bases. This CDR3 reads CASSLGQGGQPQHF. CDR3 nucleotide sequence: TGTGCCAGCAGTTTGGGACAGGGCGGTCAGCCCCAGCATTTT.

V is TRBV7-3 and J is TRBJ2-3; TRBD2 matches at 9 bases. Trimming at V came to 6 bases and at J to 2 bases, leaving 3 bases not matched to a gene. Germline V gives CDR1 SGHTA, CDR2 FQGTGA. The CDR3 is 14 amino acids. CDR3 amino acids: CASRPGLATDTQYF. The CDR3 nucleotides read TGTGCCAGCAGACCGGGACTAGCCACAGATACGCAGTATTTT. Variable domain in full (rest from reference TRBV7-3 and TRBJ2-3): GAGVSQTPSNKVTEKGKYVELRCDPISGHTALYWYRQSLGQGPEFLIYFQGTGAADDSGLPNDRFFAVRPEGSVSTLKIQRTERGDSAVYLCASRPGLATDTQYFGPGTRLTVL.

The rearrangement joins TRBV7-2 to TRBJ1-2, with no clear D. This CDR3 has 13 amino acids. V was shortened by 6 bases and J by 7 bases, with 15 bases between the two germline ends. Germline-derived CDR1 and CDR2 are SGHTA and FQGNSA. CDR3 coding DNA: TGTGCCAGCAGAGATGGGCTGACGGCTGGCTACACCTTC. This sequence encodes CASRDGLTAGYTF.

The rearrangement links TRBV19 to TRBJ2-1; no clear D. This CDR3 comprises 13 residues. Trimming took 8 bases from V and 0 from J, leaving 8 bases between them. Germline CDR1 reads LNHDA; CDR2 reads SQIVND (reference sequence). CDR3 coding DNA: TGTGCCAGTGAAGCGAGCTCCTACAATGAGCAGTTCTTC. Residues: CASEASSYNEQFF.

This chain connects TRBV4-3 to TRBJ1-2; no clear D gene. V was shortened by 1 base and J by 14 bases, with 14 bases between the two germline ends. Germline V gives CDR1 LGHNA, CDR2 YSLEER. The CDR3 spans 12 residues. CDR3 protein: CASSQGTSRRTF. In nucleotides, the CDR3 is TGCGCCAGCAGCCAAGGAACCAGTCGGAGGACCTTC.

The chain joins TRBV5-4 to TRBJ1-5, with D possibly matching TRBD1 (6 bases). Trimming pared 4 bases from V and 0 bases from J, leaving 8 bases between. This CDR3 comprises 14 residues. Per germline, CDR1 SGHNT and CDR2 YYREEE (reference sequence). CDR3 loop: CASSVRGSNQPQHF. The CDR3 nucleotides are TGTGCCAGCAGCGTCAGGGGTAGCAATCAGCCCCAGCATTTT.

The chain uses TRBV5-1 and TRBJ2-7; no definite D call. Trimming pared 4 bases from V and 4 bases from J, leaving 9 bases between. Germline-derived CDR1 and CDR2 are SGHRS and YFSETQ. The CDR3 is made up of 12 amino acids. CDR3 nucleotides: TGCGCCAGCAGCCGTGACACTTACGAGCAGTACTTC. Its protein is CASSRDTYEQYF.

This CDR3 reads CASAPPGETQYF. The CDR3 DNA reads as TGTGCTAGTGCCCCCCCAGGAGAGACCCAGTACTTC. This chain uses TRBV12-5 with TRBJ2-5; D remains unclear. V was clipped by 7 bases and J by 4 bases, with 10 bases between them. This CDR3 region has 12 residues. Germline lookup yields CDR1 LGHNT and CDR2 FRNRAP.

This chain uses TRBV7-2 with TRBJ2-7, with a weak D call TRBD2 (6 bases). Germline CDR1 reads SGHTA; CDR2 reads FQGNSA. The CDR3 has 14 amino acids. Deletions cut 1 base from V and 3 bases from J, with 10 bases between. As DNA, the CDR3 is TGTGCCAGCAGCTTAGTTGGTAGCGGCTACGAGCAGTACTTC. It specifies CASSLVGSGYEQYF.

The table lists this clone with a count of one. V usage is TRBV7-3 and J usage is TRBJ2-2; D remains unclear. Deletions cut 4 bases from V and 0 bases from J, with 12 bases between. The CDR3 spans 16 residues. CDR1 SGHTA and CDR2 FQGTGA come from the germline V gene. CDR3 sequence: CASSSSFQPNTGELFF. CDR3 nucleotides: TGTGCCAGCAGCTCTAGTTTTCAGCCGAACACCGGGGAGCTGTTTTTT.

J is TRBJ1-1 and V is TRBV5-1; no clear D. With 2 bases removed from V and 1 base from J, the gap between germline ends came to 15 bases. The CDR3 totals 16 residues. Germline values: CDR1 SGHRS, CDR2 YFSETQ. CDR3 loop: CASSFPMGGENTEAFF. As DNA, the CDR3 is TGCGCCAGCAGCTTCCCGATGGGCGGGGAGAACACTGAAGCTTTCTTT.

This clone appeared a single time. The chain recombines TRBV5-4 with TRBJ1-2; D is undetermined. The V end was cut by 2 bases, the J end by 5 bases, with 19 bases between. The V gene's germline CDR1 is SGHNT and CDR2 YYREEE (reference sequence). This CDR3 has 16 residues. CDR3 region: CASSFDGRPGRYGYTF. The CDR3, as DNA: TGTGCCAGCAGCTTTGACGGCCGCCCTGGGAGGTATGGCTACACCTTC.

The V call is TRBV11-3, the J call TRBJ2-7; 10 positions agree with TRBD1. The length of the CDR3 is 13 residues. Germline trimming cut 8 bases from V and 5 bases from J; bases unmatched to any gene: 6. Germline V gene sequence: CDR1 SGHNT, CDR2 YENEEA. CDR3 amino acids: CASSQTGGDEQYF. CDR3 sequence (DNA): TGTGCCAGCTCCCAGACAGGGGGCGACGAGCAGTACTTC.

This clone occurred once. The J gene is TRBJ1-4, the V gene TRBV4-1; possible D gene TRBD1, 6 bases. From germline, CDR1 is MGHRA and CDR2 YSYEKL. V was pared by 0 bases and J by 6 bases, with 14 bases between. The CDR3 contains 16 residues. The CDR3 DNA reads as TGCGCCAGCAGCCAAGATGGGGGGGCGGATCATGAAAAACTGTTTTTT. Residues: CASSQDGGADHEKLFF.

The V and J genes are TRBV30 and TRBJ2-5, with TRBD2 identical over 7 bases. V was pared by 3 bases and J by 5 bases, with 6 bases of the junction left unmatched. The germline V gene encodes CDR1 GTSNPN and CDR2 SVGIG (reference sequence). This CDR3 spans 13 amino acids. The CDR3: CAWSLGRSETQYF. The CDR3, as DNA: TGTGCCTGGAGCCTCGGGAGGAGTGAGACCCAGTACTTC.